The next 14 T cell receptor beta chains were all read from a single sample in a study of regulatory T cells in long-lasting Graves disease. Researchers made TCR beta libraries by using iRepertoire HTBI primers and running Arm-PCR on CDR3 regions. Each CDR3 protein is one row after TCRdb ran MiXCR on the multiplex PCR reads. The sample has about 420,000 distinct CDR3 sequences; approximately 16% are singletons. Regarding time point: newly diagnosed GD, antithyroid drugs for less than 3 months. The TCR library was made from RNA extracted from PBMCs. These sequences were also reported in another study, on T cells in Graves' hyperthyroidism and ophthalmopathy.

Specimen: peripheral blood mononuclear cells (PBMCs), collected at new diagnosis, from a patient treated with antithyroid drugs. Source of these receptors: a woman under 30 with Graves disease.

This clonotype has at least ten counts. The chain combines TRBV2 with TRBJ2-7, with 9 bases matching TRBD1. Trimming cost V 7 bases and J 2 bases; bases outside gene matches: 9. Germline V lookup: CDR1 SNHLY, CDR2 FYNNEI. This CDR3 region has 15 residues. In DNA form, the CDR3 reads TGTGCCAGCACCGAGGGACAGGGCCAACCCTACGAGCAGTACTTC. Its translation is CASTEGQGQPYEQYF. Full variable domain (rest looked up from reference TRBV2 and TRBJ2-7): EPEVTQTPSHQVTQMGQEVILRCVPISNHLYFYWYRQILGQKVEFLVSFYNNEISEKSEIFDDQFSVERPDGSNFTLKIRSTKLEDSAMYFCASTEGQGQPYEQYFGPGTRLTVT.

This clonotype was observed at least ten times. The chain employs TRBV28 and TRBJ2-1; D might be TRBD2 (5 bases). V lost 5 bases, J lost 1 base, and 6 bases lay in between. In germline, CDR1 is MDHEN, CDR2 SYDVKM. CDR3 size: 13 residues. This CDR3 is CASSAGSYNEQFF. The CDR3, as DNA: TGTGCCAGCAGTGCGGGTTCCTACAATGAGCAGTTCTTC.

This clonotype was counted a single time. The chain carries TRBV9 and TRBJ2-5; 7 bases are a match to TRBD2. V was pared by 0 bases and J by 2 bases, with 4 bases of the junction left unmatched. Germline V gene sequence: CDR1 SGDLS, CDR2 YYNGEE. The CDR3 contains 15 residues. The CDR3 loop reads CASSVGLAAQETQYF. The CDR3 coding sequence is TGTGCCAGCAGCGTAGGACTAGCAGCGCAAGAGACCCAGTACTTC. The full variable domain, its missing parts supplied by reference TRBV9 and TRBJ2-5, is DSGVTQTPKHLITATGQRVTLRCSPRSGDLSVYWYQQSLDQGLQFLIQYYNGEERAKGNILERFSAQQFPDLHSELNLSSLELGDSALYFCASSVGLAAQETQYFGPGTRLLVL.

The chain uses TRBV27 and TRBJ2-2; no reliable D call. Germline assignment: CDR1 MNHEY and CDR2 SMNVEV (reference sequence). The CDR3 has 15 amino acids. Between the trimmed V and J ends, which lost 4 bases and 4 bases, there was a span of 13 bases. The CDR3 protein is CASSWQEGGTGELFF. CDR3 in DNA: TGTGCCAGCAGTTGGCAGGAAGGCGGCACCGGGGAGCTGTTTTTT.

This clonotype was detected only a few times. The rearrangement links TRBV28 to TRBJ2-2, with 7 bases lining up with TRBD1. Germline assignment: CDR1 MDHEN and CDR2 SYDVKM. Unmatched junction bases numbered 9, after V lost 5 bases and J lost 6 bases. The CDR3 is 15 residues long. CDR3 sequence: CASSLYRGIAGELFF. The CDR3 coding sequence is TGTGCCAGCAGTCTTTACAGGGGTATAGCCGGGGAGCTGTTTTTT.

The rearrangement links TRBV4-2 to TRBJ1-2; the D is unclear. The CDR3 is 13 amino acids. Germline CDR1 reads LGHNA; CDR2 reads YNFKEQ. V lost 2 bases, J lost 8 bases, and 12 bases lay in between. CDR3 in DNA: TGTGCCAGCAGCCAACTCGGAGGGCTCGGCTACACCTTC. Encoded protein: CASSQLGGLGYTF.

This clonotype occurred many times. The genes are TRBV7-8 and TRBJ2-2, with 8 bases aligning to TRBD2. Germline V CDR1 and CDR2: SGHVS, FQNEAQ. This CDR3 region has 19 residues. The ends lost 5 bases at V and 2 bases at J; junction bases unmatched: 16. CDR3 sequence reads: CASSNRGGVGGTNTGELFF. DNA for the CDR3: TGTGCCAGCAGCAATCGGGGGGGGGTTGGCGGAACAAACACCGGGGAGCTGTTTTTT.

V gene TRBV20-1 combines with J gene TRBJ2-7; maybe TRBD2 (5 bases). Germline V lookup: CDR1 DFQATT, CDR2 SNEGSKA (reference sequence). Trimming stripped 0 bases from V and 0 bases from J, with 12 bases between. The CDR3 consists of 15 residues. This chain's CDR3 is CSARDWTGNSYEQYF. The CDR3 DNA sequence: TGCAGTGCTAGAGATTGGACCGGGAACTCCTACGAGCAGTACTTC.

V is TRBV20-1 and J is TRBJ2-1; 10 nucleotides align to TRBD2. Trimming cost V 6 bases and J 7 bases; bases outside gene matches: 21. This CDR3 contains 18 residues. The germline CDR1 and CDR2 sequences are DFQATT and SNEGSKA (reference sequence). CDR3 nucleotides: TGCAGTGCCGCAAAGACAGGGGATTCTAGCGGGAGATGGAATGAGCAGTTCTTC. Translated, it gives CSAAKTGDSSGRWNEQFF.

This clonotype was seen at least ten times. The chain combines TRBV20-1 with TRBJ2-3, with 7 bases matching TRBD1. The V gene's germline CDR1 is DFQATT and CDR2 SNEGSKA (reference sequence). The CDR3 runs 11 residues. V was clipped by 5 bases and J by 6 bases; unmatched bases: 2. This CDR3 is CSARTGDTQYF. CDR3 in DNA: TGCAGTGCTCGGACAGGCGATACGCAGTATTTT.

This clonotype was detected a few times. The chain couples TRBV14 to TRBJ2-1; the match to TRBD2 covers 12 bases. With 1 base clipped from V and 8 bases from J, the junction kept 12 bases outside the gene matches. The CDR3 has 18 amino acids. Germline V gene data show CDR1 as SGHDN and CDR2 as FVKESK. This CDR3 reads CASSQARLAGVLMDEQFF. The DNA for the CDR3 is TGTGCCAGCAGCCAAGCCAGACTAGCGGGAGTCTTGATGGATGAGCAGTTCTTC.

This clonotype was seen at least ten times. This sequence joins TRBV20-1 and TRBJ2-1; D gene unclear. Trimming took 4 bases from V and 4 from J, leaving 11 bases between them. CDR1 DFQATT and CDR2 SNEGSKA come from the germline V gene (reference sequence). There are 13 residues in the CDR3. In nucleotides, the CDR3 is TGCAGTGCTACCCCTCTGGGGTACAATGAGCAGTTCTTC. This translates into CSATPLGYNEQFF.

This clonotype has more than one count but fewer than ten. At one end, the junction sequence differs from germline, possibly due to a read error. This chain connects TRBV7-7 to TRBJ2-5; D possibly corresponds to TRBD2 (7 bases). The germline V gene encodes CDR1 SSHAT and CDR2 FNYEAQ (reference sequence). This CDR3 spans 14 amino acids. The CDR3 loop reads CASSLDTGRGTQYF. CDR3 nucleotides: TGTGCTAGCAGCTTAGATACAGGGAGGGGGACCCAGTACTTC.

This clonotype has only a few counts. The junction and the germline gene differ at one end; a read error may be behind it. The chain is built from TRBV11-2 and TRBJ2-7, with 7 bases fitting TRBD2. Germline values: CDR1 SGHAT, CDR2 FQNNGV. This CDR3 has 14 residues. The CDR3 bases are TGTGCCAGCAGCGACTTGGGCGGGGGTTACGGGCAGTACTTC. Its protein is CASSDLGGGYGQYF.